This TCR beta chain was found in a study of siplizumab effects on memory and regulatory T cells. Study-wide results and caveats: Left unconfirmed was the suppressive function of proliferating Tregs from siplizumab cultures. Naive-or-memory phenotypes were unassignable for roughly 80-96% of proliferating CD4+ or CD8+ clones. Siplizumab produced a significant drop in alloreactive sequences attributable to unstimulated CD4+ memory cells. The study found that mappable alloreactive CD4+ clones averaged about 70% Treg-derived with siplizumab and around 25% in controls.

Some clones are missing from TCRdb's copy, which holds only in-frame ones; the method was immunoSEQ multiplex PCR. The table records 70,000 to 95,000 clones, about 96% of them present only once. A note on this clone: What it binds is not known.

CDR1 is LNHNV and CDR2 is YYDKDF in the germline V gene (reference sequence). Trimming removed 0 bases from V and 0 bases from J; junction bases left unmatched: 9. The CDR3 has 19 amino acids. Sequencing was carried out using naive CD4+ T cells sorted from blood. The chain employs TRBV15 and TRBJ2-4; 9 nucleotides line up with TRBD2. The clonotype was recovered from a human donor in good health. In nucleotides, the CDR3 is TGTGCCACCAGCAGAGATGCCGCGGGGGGGAAACTAGCCAAAAACATTCAGTACTTC. Translating it yields CATSRDAAGGKLAKNIQYF. The whole variable domain, filled in from reference TRBV15 and TRBJ2-4, reads DAMVIQNPRYQVTQFGKPVTLSCSQTLNHNVMYWYQQKSSQAPKLLFHYYDKDFNNEADTPDNFQSRRPNTSFCFLDIRSPGLGDTAMYLCATSRDAAGGKLAKNIQYFGAGTRLSVL.